Described below is a single TCR beta chain sequence and its context. CDR1 is SEHNR and CDR2 is FQNEAQ in the germline V gene (reference sequence). The V gene end was trimmed by 4 bases and the J gene end by 7 bases; junction bases not matched to a gene: 8. This CDR3 is 14 amino acids long. This sample is part of a study of blood T cell repertoires in COVID-19. TCRdb keeps only in-frame clones here, not all; method: immunoSEQ multiplex PCR. The table lists around 140,000 clones, approximately 86% of them singletons, with 1.5% to 2% in the top ten. The chain couples TRBV7-9 to TRBJ1-2, with 8 bases aligning to TRBD1. The sample taken for sequencing was peripheral blood. The receptor was derived from a man between 65 and 79 years old with acute or convalescent COVID-19. CDR3 nucleotide sequence: TGTGCCAGCAGCTCCCTGCCAGGGGGCGGTGGCTACACCTTC. Encoded protein: CASSSLPGGGGYTF.